The 25 T cell receptor beta chains listed next were all sequenced from one sample in a study of blood T cells in healthy people across ages. Alongside a J-beta primer mix, a sample-barcoded 5' primer served in a second PCR lasting about 7 to 11 cycles. TCRdb reprocessed the 5' RACE reads with MiXCR, giving one entry per CDR3 protein. Of roughly 1.4 million distinct CDR3 sequences listed, approximately 60% were seen once; the top ten hold 5% to 7%. The sequencing input was blood. The receptors stem from a man aged 18 to 30 in good health.

This CDR3 reads CSASGGSAYNEQYF. CDR3 coding DNA: TGCAGTGCTAGTGGCGGGAGCGCCTACAATGAGCAGTACTTC. V is TRBV20-1 and J is TRBJ2-1; 7 nucleotides agree with TRBD2. The assigned J gene may be wrong: the sequence end matches TRBJ2-7 better. The CDR3 is made up of 14 amino acids. CDR1 and CDR2 from the germline V gene are DFQATT and SNEGSKA (reference sequence).

The chain couples TRBV9 to TRBJ2-2, with 10 bases matching TRBD1. This CDR3 has 16 residues. Per germline, CDR1 SGDLS and CDR2 YYNGEE. V dropped 3 bases and J dropped 6; count of bases not matched to a gene: 8. CDR3 sequence (DNA): TGTGCCAGCAGCGCGCCCGGGACAGGGGAGTCCGGGGAGCTGTTTTTT. Its translation: CASSAPGTGESGELFF.

This sequence joins TRBV12-3 or TRBV12-4 and TRBJ2-1; no firm D call. Trimming shortened V by 3 bases and J by 4 bases, and 10 bases separated the two germline ends. The CDR3 has 14 residues. CDR3 amino acids: CASSFGSKYNEQFF. The CDR3 nucleotides read TGTGCCAGCAGTTTCGGTTCCAAATACAATGAGCAGTTCTTC.

In this sample, this clonotype turned up a few times. The V gene is TRBV27, the J gene TRBJ2-7; 9 positions match TRBD1. Trimming took 3 bases from V and 5 from J; bases not matched to a gene: 8. Germline CDR1 and CDR2: MNHEY and SMNVEV (reference sequence). The CDR3 covers 15 residues. CDR3 sequence (DNA): TGTGCCAGCAGTTTCGGACAGGGGCCACAAAACGAGCAGTACTTC. Its translation: CASSFGQGPQNEQYF.

The chain uses TRBV11-2 and TRBJ2-7; 8 bases align to TRBD1. There are 15 residues in the CDR3. CDR1 is SGHAT and CDR2 is FQNNGV in the germline V gene. V lost 1 base, J lost 1 base, and 3 bases stayed unmatched. The CDR3 region is CASSLARDRSYEQYF. CDR3 bases: TGTGCCAGCAGCTTAGCCCGGGACAGGTCCTACGAGCAGTACTTC.

This clonotype has more than one count but fewer than ten. The rearrangement joins TRBV7-3 to TRBJ1-2; the D gene is possibly TRBD1 (6 bases). The CDR3 spans 14 residues. V lost 0 bases, J lost 4 bases, and 9 bases lay in between. Per germline, CDR1 SGHTA and CDR2 FQGTGA. The CDR3 here is CASSLTDSIYGYTF. In DNA, the CDR3 is TGTGCCAGCAGCTTAACGGACAGTATCTATGGCTACACCTTC.

This sequence joins TRBV10-3 and TRBJ2-3; possible D gene TRBD2, 5 bases. V was pared by 7 bases and J by 0 bases, with 17 bases between. Germline CDR1 reads ENHRY; CDR2 reads SYGVKD. The CDR3 covers 16 residues. This chain's CDR3 is CAIISLEGVSTDTQYF. The CDR3 DNA reads TGTGCCATCATTTCGCTTGAGGGAGTCAGCACAGATACGCAGTATTTT.

The chain has TRBV14 and TRBJ2-7; D remains ambiguous. Per the germline V gene, CDR1 is SGHDN and CDR2 is FVKESK. This CDR3 contains 14 residues. Trimming left V 0 bases short and J 1 base short, with 7 bases between. CDR3 sequence: CASSQEYGSYEQYF. Here the CDR3 DNA reads TGTGCCAGCAGCCAAGAGTACGGGTCCTACGAGCAGTACTTC.

The chain links TRBV20-1 to TRBJ1-1; D remains unclear. Germline CDR1 is DFQATT and CDR2 is SNEGSKA (reference sequence). The germline V and J ends were trimmed by 0 bases and 4 bases, with 18 bases remaining between them. This CDR3 contains 16 residues. CDR3 sequence: CSARDRGYGRSTEAFF. Here the CDR3 DNA reads TGCAGTGCTAGAGACCGTGGTTACGGGAGGAGCACTGAAGCTTTCTTT.

This rearrangement joins TRBV15 to TRBJ2-1; TRBD2 agrees at 14 bases. Germline lookup yields CDR1 LNHNV and CDR2 YYDKDF (reference sequence). Unmatched junction bases numbered 2, after V lost 4 bases and J lost 0 bases. This CDR3 has 17 amino acids. The DNA for the CDR3 is TGTGCCACCAGCAAAGGGACTAGCGGGAGCTCCTACAATGAGCAGTTCTTC. Amino acid sequence: CATSKGTSGSSYNEQFF.

The chain employs TRBV7-9 and TRBJ2-3; D may be TRBD1 or TRBD2 (5 bases each). This CDR3 region has 16 residues. Between the trimmed V and J ends, which lost 8 bases and 0 bases, there was a span of 18 bases. The germline V gene has CDR1 SEHNR and CDR2 FQNEAQ (reference sequence). CDR3 nucleotide sequence: TGTGCCAGCGAACTACTCGGCTGGGGGAGCACAGATACGCAGTATTTT. As protein: CASELLGWGSTDTQYF.

The chain has TRBV20-1 and TRBJ2-2, with D possibly TRBD1 on 6 matching bases. CDR3 length: 13 residues. V gave up 5 bases and J gave up 3 bases, with 10 bases separating them. Germline assignment: CDR1 DFQATT and CDR2 SNEGSKA (reference sequence). The CDR3 spells CSAWNRDTGELFF. CDR3 in DNA: TGCAGTGCTTGGAACAGGGACACCGGGGAGCTGTTTTTT.

The J gene is TRBJ1-6, the V gene TRBV6-1; a possible D gene is TRBD1 (6 bases). In germline, CDR1 is MNHNS, CDR2 SASEGT. Trimming took 1 base from V and 7 from J, leaving 20 bases between them. There are 18 residues in the CDR3. CDR3 nucleotides: TGTGCCAGCAGTGAAGTCATCGCGGGGGCGAATGGGAATTCACCCCTCCACTTT. Encoded protein: CASSEVIAGANGNSPLHF.

The V and J genes are TRBV25-1 and TRBJ2-2; D remains unclear. The CDR3 has 15 amino acids. The V and J ends lost 2 bases and 4 bases respectively, with 11 bases between them. Looked up from germline, CDR1 is MGHDK and CDR2 is SYGVNS. CDR3 loop: CASSERSDGTGELFF. CDR3 bases: TGTGCCAGCAGTGAAAGGAGCGACGGCACCGGGGAGCTGTTTTTT. The complete variable domain, with remaining parts taken from reference TRBV25-1 and TRBJ2-2, reads EADIYQTPRYLVIGTGKKITLECSQTMGHDKMYWYQQDPGMELHLIHYSYGVNSTEKGDLSSESTVSRIRTEHFPLTLESARPSHTSQYLCASSERSDGTGELFFGEGSRLTVL.

Only a few counts were recorded for this clonotype. This chain links TRBV4-1 with TRBJ1-2; possibly TRBD1 for D (5 bases). Trimming removed 3 bases at V and 7 bases at J, with 12 bases between. CDR3 length equals 13 residues. CDR1 is MGHRA, CDR2 YSYEKL, per germline. The CDR3 here is CASSHLGLSGYTF. DNA for the CDR3: TGCGCCAGCAGCCACCTGGGGCTTTCTGGCTACACCTTC.

This clonotype was found once. The rearrangement joins TRBV4-1 to TRBJ1-5, with D uncertain. Trimming left V 1 base short and J 5 bases short, with 9 bases between. This CDR3 is built from 14 residues. Germline assignment: CDR1 MGHRA and CDR2 YSYEKL. The CDR3 DNA sequence: TGCGCCAGCAGCCAAGTGGGTCCGGATCAGCCCCAGCATTTT. This translates into CASSQVGPDQPQHF.

This rearrangement joins TRBV11-2 to TRBJ2-3, with no clear D. This CDR3 is built from 12 residues. Trimming took off 6 bases at V and 11 bases at J, with 15 bases between the two ends. The germline V gene encodes CDR1 SGHAT and CDR2 FQNNGV. DNA for the CDR3: TGTGCCAGCAGTTCCGACCGAAGTGGGCAGTATTTT. Translated, it gives CASSSDRSGQYF.

The chain couples TRBV4-1 to TRBJ2-3; unclear D gene. The CDR3 contains 15 residues. From germline, CDR1 is MGHRA and CDR2 YSYEKL. V shed 3 bases and J shed 6 bases, with 16 bases lying between them. The CDR3 DNA sequence: TGCGCCAGCAGCCATCCCCCCCTAGTTTTGGATACGCAGTATTTT. This codes for CASSHPPLVLDTQYF.

The chain carries TRBV6-5 and TRBJ1-2; weak D call: TRBD1 (6 bases). Germline lookup yields CDR1 MNHEY and CDR2 SVGAGI. This CDR3 comprises 13 residues. V was pared by 5 bases and J by 4 bases, with 11 bases between. For the CDR3, the DNA is TGTGCCAGCAGTACCCCGACAGGCTATGGCTACACCTTC. This gives the protein CASSTPTGYGYTF.

This chain links TRBV5-1 with TRBJ2-5; TRBD2 matches 14 bases. Per germline, CDR1 SGHRS and CDR2 YFSETQ. V shed 9 bases, J shed 7 bases, and the junction held 20 bases outside the gene matches. This CDR3 is 18 amino acids long. The chain's CDR3 is CANTFYRSTSGREGTQYF. The CDR3 nucleotides read TGCGCCAACACTTTCTACAGATCGACTAGCGGGAGGGAAGGGACCCAGTACTTC.

The chain has TRBV20-1 and TRBJ2-3; 9 bases are a match to TRBD2. J was trimmed by 1 base and V by 3 bases; bases with no gene match: 8. CDR3 length equals 16 residues. Germline loops: CDR1 DFQATT, CDR2 SNEGSKA (reference sequence). The CDR3 DNA sequence: TGCAGTGCTAGCAACAATTTAGCGGGAGGCACAGATACGCAGTATTTT. This encodes CSASNNLAGGTDTQYF.

The V call is TRBV7-8, the J call TRBJ2-5; TRBD1 aligns across 7 bases. CDR1 SGHVS and CDR2 FQNEAQ come from the germline V gene. The CDR3 consists of 15 residues. The V and J ends lost 1 base and 1 base, in that order; junction bases with no gene match: 3. For the CDR3, the DNA is TGTGCCAGCAGCTTAGAGGACAGGACCCAAGAGACCCAGTACTTC. Its translation: CASSLEDRTQETQYF. Drawing the rest from reference TRBV7-8 and TRBJ2-5, the complete variable domain is GAGVSQSPRYKVAKRGQDVALRCDPISGHVSLFWYQQALGQGPEFLTYFQNEAQLDKSGLPSDRFFAERPEGSVSTLKIQRTQQEDSAVYLCASSLEDRTQETQYFGPGTRLLVL.

The CDR3 reads CASSQSGTGTYYEQYF. CDR3 sequence (DNA): TGTGCCAGCAGCCAATCGGGGACAGGGACTTACTACGAGCAGTACTTC. The chain links TRBV4-2 to TRBJ2-7, with TRBD1 matching 9 bases. CDR1 is LGHNA, CDR2 YNFKEQ, per germline. The length of the CDR3 is 16 residues. V was clipped by 2 bases and J by 3 bases; unmatched bases: 8.

The sample holds a few counts of this clonotype. This sequence joins TRBV6-2 or TRBV6-3 and TRBJ1-5; D gene ambiguous. The V gene lost 0 bases and the J gene lost 2 bases, with 14 bases spanning the gap. This CDR3 comprises 17 residues. The germline V gene encodes CDR1 MNHEY and CDR2 SVGEGT. The CDR3 nucleotides are TGTGCCAGCAGTTACTCAGCCGTTACGGGTGGCAATCAGCCCCAGCATTTT. Its protein product is CASSYSAVTGGNQPQHF.

The chain is built from TRBV6-5 and TRBJ2-1, with TRBD1 matching 7 bases. This CDR3 spans 16 amino acids. V lost 5 bases, J lost 0 bases, and 7 bases stayed unmatched. In germline, CDR1 is MNHEY, CDR2 SVGAGI. The CDR3 is CASSPQGDRSYNEQFF. In DNA, the CDR3 is TGTGCCAGCAGTCCTCAGGGGGACCGCTCCTACAATGAGCAGTTCTTC.